This T cell receptor (beta chain) comes out of a study of blood T cell repertoires in COVID-19. How the authors handled the data: Reference gene primers were amplified, and this amplification served to estimate nucleated cell counts. The method was immunoSEQ multiplex PCR; TCRdb's version includes in-frame clones alone and lacks a portion of them. V and J calls and clone size are copied from that table; D and trimming were computed from the DNA. Among over 60,000 clones listed, approximately 83% were seen once. Unmatched junction bases numbered 8, after V lost 7 bases and J lost 11 bases. The CDR3 totals 12 residues.

The TCR comes from a man between 35 and 55 years old with acute or convalescent COVID-19. The chain couples TRBV12-3 or TRBV12-4 to TRBJ1-5; TRBD1 matches at 7 bases. Sequenced material: peripheral blood. CDR3 region: CASTQGVEAQHF. As DNA, the CDR3 is TGTGCCAGCACCCAGGGGGTTGAAGCCCAGCATTTT.